Following are 27 T cell receptor beta chains from one sample sequenced in a study of CD8 T cells in Susac syndrome. After extraction with the RNeasy kit, 0.5 to 1 ug of the RNA was reverse transcribed using random hexamers. MiXCR, run by TCRdb on the immunoSEQ multiplex PCR reads, gives a single entry per CDR3 protein. The sample records under 150,000 distinct CDR3 sequences, approximately 94% being singletons. Sequencing was carried out using CD4+ T cells from PBMCs. The receptor source for this set is a human donor with multiple sclerosis.

This clonotype was recorded a few times. V is TRBV19 and J is TRBJ2-5; tentatively, D is TRBD1 (5 bases). The germline V and J ends were trimmed by 3 bases and 4 bases, with 6 bases remaining between them. The CDR3 loop spans 12 amino acids. Germline lookup yields CDR1 LNHDA and CDR2 SQIVND (reference sequence). Here the CDR3 reads CASSIQGETQYF. In DNA form, the CDR3 reads TGTGCCAGTAGTATTCAGGGAGAGACCCAGTACTTC.

The rearrangement links TRBV5-1 to TRBJ1-2, with D possibly TRBD1 on 5 matching bases. Germline values: CDR1 SGHRS, CDR2 YFSETQ. The CDR3 has 15 residues. The ends were cut back, 4 bases at V and 5 bases at J, with 18 bases in the middle. CDR3: CASSTKVGGRYGYTF. Here the CDR3 DNA reads TGCGCCAGCAGCACCAAGGTGGGGGGTCGATATGGCTACACCTTC. The complete variable domain, with remaining parts taken from reference TRBV5-1 and TRBJ1-2, reads KAGVTQTPRYLIKTRGQQVTLSCSPISGHRSVSWYQQTPGQGLQFLFEYFSETQRNKGNFPGRFSGRQFSNSRSEMNVSTLELGDSALYLCASSTKVGGRYGYTFGSGTRLTVV.

The rearrangement uses TRBV5-4 and TRBJ2-7, with TRBD1 identical over 8 bases. The CDR3 loop spans 15 amino acids. The germline V gene encodes CDR1 SGHNT and CDR2 YYREEE (reference sequence). V dropped 2 bases and J dropped 1; count of bases not matched to a gene: 5. Here the CDR3 DNA reads TGTGCCAGCAGCTTCCAGGGGGCTACTTCCTACGAGCAGTACTTC. Residues: CASSFQGATSYEQYF.

The rearrangement joins TRBV6-5 to TRBJ2-7; possibly TRBD1 for D (6 bases). V lost 0 bases and J 0 bases, leaving 12 bases between the germline ends. The CDR3 is 16 residues long. Germline CDR1 reads MNHEY; CDR2 reads SVGAGI. The CDR3: CASSYSGAMSSYEQYF. The CDR3 DNA follows: TGTGCCAGCAGTTACTCGGGGGCGATGAGCTCCTACGAGCAGTACTTC.

The rearrangement uses TRBV20-1 and TRBJ2-7, with 7 bases lining up with TRBD2. This CDR3 region has 13 residues. In germline, CDR1 is DFQATT, CDR2 SNEGSKA (reference sequence). V shed 6 bases, J shed 4 bases, and the junction held 9 bases outside the gene matches. CDR3 sequence reads: CSAGGGGSYEQYF. The DNA of the CDR3 is TGCAGTGCCGGTGGCGGCGGGAGTTACGAGCAGTACTTC.

This chain uses TRBV6-2 or TRBV6-3 with TRBJ1-2; no clear D gene. The CDR3 is 12 residues long. V was cut by 6 bases and J by 7 bases, with 12 bases left in between. The germline V gene encodes CDR1 MNHEY and CDR2 SVGEGT. The CDR3: CASRSKESGYTF. The CDR3 nucleotides are TGTGCCAGCAGGTCGAAGGAGAGTGGCTACACCTTC.

The chain joins TRBV18 to TRBJ2-5; D is possibly TRBD2 (5 bases). Per germline, CDR1 KGHSH and CDR2 LQKENI. CDR3 length: 13 residues. The V gene lost 4 bases and the J gene lost 3 bases, with 9 bases spanning the gap. The CDR3 DNA follows: TGTGCCAGCTCACGGGCTAGCAAAGAGACCCAGTACTTC. Translating gives CASSRASKETQYF.

The rearrangement links TRBV18 to TRBJ1-1, with D perhaps TRBD1 (5 bases). The CDR3 totals 15 residues. V was trimmed by 1 base and J by 1 base, leaving 10 bases between them. Germline assignment: CDR1 KGHSH and CDR2 LQKENI. The chain's CDR3 is CASSPLGRRNTEAFF. CDR3 DNA sequence: TGTGCCAGCTCACCACTGGGACGGAGGAACACTGAAGCTTTCTTT. The full variable domain, with the rest looked up from reference TRBV18 and TRBJ1-1, is NAGVMQNPRHLVRRRGQEARLRCSPMKGHSHVYWYRQLPEEGLKFMVYLQKENIIDESGMPKERFSAEFPKEGPSILRIQQVVRGDSAAYFCASSPLGRRNTEAFFGQGTRLTVV.

This clonotype was seen only once. This rearrangement joins TRBV7-2 to TRBJ2-2, with TRBD2 matching 10 bases. There are 15 residues in the CDR3. The germline V gene has CDR1 SGHTA and CDR2 FQGNSA. The V gene end was trimmed by 5 bases and the J gene end by 10 bases; junction bases not matched to a gene: 10. The CDR3 DNA is TGTGCCAGCAGCCCAAGCGGGGGGGTCCTTGAGGAGCTGTTTTTT. Its protein is CASSPSGGVLEELFF.

The chain carries TRBV7-6 and TRBJ2-5; 11 nucleotides match TRBD2. V lost 1 base to trimming and J lost 5 bases; unmatched junction nucleotides: 9. Germline V gene lookup returns CDR1 SGHVS and CDR2 FNYEAQ. The CDR3 is made up of 17 amino acids. The CDR3 DNA follows: TGTGCCAGCAGCTTAGGCCGTACTAGCGGGAGTAGGGAGACCCAGTACTTC. It codes for CASSLGRTSGSRETQYF.

The chain is built from TRBV30 and TRBJ2-1, with 10 bases fitting TRBD2. The CDR3 has 15 residues. The J segment lost 7 bases and the V segment lost 1 base, leaving 7 bases of the junction unmatched. Looked up from germline, CDR1 is GTSNPN and CDR2 is SVGIG (reference sequence). In nucleotides, the CDR3 is TGTGCCTGGAGTGGGGCTAGCGGGAGTAAGAATGAGCAGTTCTTC. Protein sequence: CAWSGASGSKNEQFF.

The count of this clonotype is one. V and J are TRBV29-1 and TRBJ1-1; 8 bases line up with TRBD1. This CDR3 spans 15 amino acids. V was clipped by 6 bases and J by 3 bases; unmatched bases: 12. Germline V gives CDR1 SQVTM, CDR2 ANQGSEA. The CDR3 DNA follows: TGCAGCGTGACGGATCGGACAGGGAGTTACACTGAAGCTTTCTTT. Residues: CSVTDRTGSYTEAFF.

This clonotype was recorded once. The chain uses TRBV5-6 and TRBJ1-2; D is uncertain. The CDR3 is 15 residues long. V shed 1 base and J shed 8 bases, with 18 bases lying between them. From germline, CDR1 is SGHDT and CDR2 YYEEEE. CDR3 in amino acids: CASSLRGWLPGGYTF. As DNA, the CDR3 is TGTGCCAGCAGCTTGCGTGGTTGGCTCCCTGGGGGCTACACCTTC. The variable domain in full, completed from reference TRBV5-6 and TRBJ1-2, reads DAGVTQSPTHLIKTRGQQVTLRCSPKSGHDTVSWYQQALGQGPQFIFQYYEEEERQRGNFPDRFSGHQFPNYSSELNVNALLLGDSALYLCASSLRGWLPGGYTFGSGTRLTVV.

A single count supports this clonotype. This sequence joins TRBV9 and TRBJ2-2; 9 nucleotides align to TRBD1. In germline, CDR1 is SGDLS, CDR2 YYNGEE. The CDR3 is 15 residues long. V trimming: 4 bases; J trimming: 6 bases; junction bases outside the gene matches: 7. CDR3 protein: CASSITGGWAGELFF. DNA of the CDR3: TGTGCCAGCAGCATAACAGGGGGCTGGGCCGGGGAGCTGTTTTTT. The full variable domain, rest sourced from reference TRBV9 and TRBJ2-2, is DSGVTQTPKHLITATGQRVTLRCSPRSGDLSVYWYQQSLDQGLQFLIQYYNGEERAKGNILERFSAQQFPDLHSELNLSSLELGDSALYFCASSITGGWAGELFFGEGSRLTVL.

The gene calls are TRBV4-2 and TRBJ1-1; D gene uncertain. The V and J ends lost 0 bases and 7 bases respectively, with 12 bases between them. This CDR3 is built from 14 residues. Germline loops: CDR1 LGHNA, CDR2 YNFKEQ. The CDR3 DNA follows: TGTGCCAGCAGCCAAGATCAAGTAGGGAGTGAAGCTTTCTTT. This encodes CASSQDQVGSEAFF.

The chain recombines TRBV29-1 with TRBJ2-7; D gene unclear. CDR1 and CDR2 (germline): SQVTM, ANQGSEA. Deletions cut 4 bases from V and 1 base from J, with 11 bases between. The CDR3 spans 13 residues. The CDR3 spells CSVGLGSSYEQYF. The CDR3 DNA sequence: TGCAGCGTTGGGCTAGGGTCTTCCTACGAGCAGTACTTC.

This clonotype appeared once. The rearrangement links TRBV3-1 to TRBJ2-1, with D perhaps matching TRBD1 (5 bases). The V gene lost 1 base and the J gene lost 5 bases, with 12 bases spanning the gap. The CDR3 has 15 residues. The germline V gene has CDR1 LGHDT and CDR2 YNNKEL (reference sequence). The CDR3 loop is CASSQGTRPNNEQFF. As DNA, the CDR3 is TGTGCCAGCAGCCAAGGGACACGGCCAAACAATGAGCAGTTCTTC.

J is TRBJ1-4 and V is TRBV30, with D perhaps TRBD1 (5 bases). Germline CDR1 GTSNPN, CDR2 SVGIG (reference sequence). The CDR3 consists of 13 residues. Trimming removed 4 bases from V and 2 bases from J, with 8 bases in between. CDR3 in amino acids: CAWTGITNEKLFF. The CDR3 DNA reads as TGTGCCTGGACAGGGATCACTAATGAAAAACTGTTTTTT. The full variable domain, its missing parts supplied by reference TRBV30 and TRBJ1-4, is SQTIHQWPATLVQPVGSPLSLECTVEGTSNPNLYWYRQAAGRGLQLLFYSVGIGQISSEVPQNLSASRPQDRQFILSSKKLLLSDSGFYLCAWTGITNEKLFFGSGTQLSVL.

This chain joins TRBV20-1 and TRBJ2-5; TRBD1 might be the D (5 bases). The germline V gene has CDR1 DFQATT and CDR2 SNEGSKA (reference sequence). V lost 6 bases and J lost 0, with 8 bases in between. The CDR3 extends over 12 amino acids. The CDR3 region has the DNA TGCAGTGCACCGACAGACCAAGAGACCCAGTACTTC. Protein sequence: CSAPTDQETQYF.

The chain joins TRBV4-2 to TRBJ2-2, with D perhaps matching TRBD1 (5 bases). The CDR3 has 15 amino acids. CDR1 is LGHNA, CDR2 YNFKEQ, per germline. The V gene lost 1 base and the J gene lost 7 bases, with 13 bases spanning the gap. CDR3 region: CASSQGPRADGELFF. Here the CDR3 DNA reads TGTGCCAGCAGCCAAGGTCCCAGGGCAGACGGGGAGCTGTTTTTT.

V is TRBV5-1 and J is TRBJ1-3; tentatively, D is TRBD1 (6 bases). Trimming cost V 7 bases and J 7 bases, with 18 bases left between them. CDR3 size: 14 residues. Germline V gene sequence: CDR1 SGHRS, CDR2 YFSETQ. The CDR3, as DNA: TGCGCCAGCGCCCGGGCAGGGGAAGCGAACACCATATATTTT. Protein sequence: CASARAGEANTIYF.

This chain joins TRBV10-3 and TRBJ1-1; D not certain. V gave up 3 bases and J gave up 4 bases, with 12 bases separating them. CDR3 length equals 14 residues. Per germline, CDR1 ENHRY and CDR2 SYGVKD. The CDR3 is CAISDPRPATEAFF. The CDR3 nucleotides read TGTGCCATCAGTGACCCTAGGCCGGCCACTGAAGCTTTCTTT.

The chain uses TRBV2 and TRBJ2-7; TRBD1 aligns across 9 bases. The V gene end was trimmed by 6 bases and the J gene end by 6 bases; junction bases not matched to a gene: 3. CDR1 and CDR2 from the germline V gene are SNHLY and FYNNEI. The CDR3 length is 12 residues. The CDR3 is CASSRDRVEQYF. In nucleotides, the CDR3 is TGTGCCAGCAGCCGGGACAGGGTCGAGCAGTACTTC.

The chain has TRBV2 and TRBJ1-1, with 7 bases identical to TRBD1. The CDR3 is 15 residues long. V lost 1 base, J lost 5 bases, and 7 bases stayed unmatched. Per germline, CDR1 SNHLY and CDR2 FYNNEI. In DNA, the CDR3 is TGTGCCAGCAGTGAAGTACTGCAGGGGGGAACTGAAGCTTTCTTT. This translates into CASSEVLQGGTEAFF.

This clonotype has only one observation. This sequence joins TRBV9 and TRBJ2-5; D might be TRBD1 (5 bases). The length of the CDR3 is 14 residues. The V end was cut by 2 bases, the J end by 1 base, with 9 bases between. Germline values: CDR1 SGDLS, CDR2 YYNGEE. CDR3 protein: CASSVDQGQETQYF. As DNA, the CDR3 is TGTGCCAGCAGCGTTGATCAGGGCCAAGAGACCCAGTACTTC.

The genes are TRBV24-1 and TRBJ2-3, with 10 bases identical to TRBD1. CDR3 size: 15 residues. Germline loops: CDR1 KGHDR, CDR2 SFDVKD. With V trimmed by 2 bases and J by 6 bases, 4 bases remained unmatched. As DNA, the CDR3 is TGTGCCACCAGTGATTATGGGACAGGGGTTGATACGCAGTATTTT. Translating gives CATSDYGTGVDTQYF.

The count of this clonotype is one. J is TRBJ1-1 and V is TRBV18; no reliable D call. Germline CDR1 is KGHSH and CDR2 is LQKENI. V was pared by 3 bases and J by 1 base, with 9 bases between. The CDR3 covers 14 residues. The DNA for the CDR3 is TGTGCCAGCTCACCGGGCAGACAGAACACTGAAGCTTTCTTT. Translating gives CASSPGRQNTEAFF.